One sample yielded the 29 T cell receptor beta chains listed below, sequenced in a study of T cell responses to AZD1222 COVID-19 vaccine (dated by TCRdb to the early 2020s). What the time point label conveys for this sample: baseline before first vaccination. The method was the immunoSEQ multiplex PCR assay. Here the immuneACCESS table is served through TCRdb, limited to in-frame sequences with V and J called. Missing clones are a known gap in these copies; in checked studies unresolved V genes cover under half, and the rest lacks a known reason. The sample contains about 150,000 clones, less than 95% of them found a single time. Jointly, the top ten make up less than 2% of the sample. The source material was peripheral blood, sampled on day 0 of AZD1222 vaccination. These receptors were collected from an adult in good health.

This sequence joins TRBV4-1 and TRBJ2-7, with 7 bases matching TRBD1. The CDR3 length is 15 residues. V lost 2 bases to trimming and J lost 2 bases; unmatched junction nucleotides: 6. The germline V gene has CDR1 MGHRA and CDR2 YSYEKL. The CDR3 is CASSQLSDRAYEQYF. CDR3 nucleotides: TGCGCCAGCAGCCAACTGTCTGACAGGGCCTACGAGCAGTACTTC.

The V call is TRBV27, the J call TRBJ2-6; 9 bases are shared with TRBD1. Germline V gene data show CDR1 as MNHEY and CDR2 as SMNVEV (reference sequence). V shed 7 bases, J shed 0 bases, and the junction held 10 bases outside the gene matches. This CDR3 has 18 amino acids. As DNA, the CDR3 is TGTGCCAGCAACCCCCGGGGACAGGGAAACTCTGGGGCCAACGTCCTGACTTTC. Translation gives CASNPRGQGNSGANVLTF.

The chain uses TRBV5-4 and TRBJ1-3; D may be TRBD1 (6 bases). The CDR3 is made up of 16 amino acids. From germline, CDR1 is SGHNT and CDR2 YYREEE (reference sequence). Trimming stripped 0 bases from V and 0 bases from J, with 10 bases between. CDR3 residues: CASSLVDRTSGNTIYF. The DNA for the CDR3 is TGTGCCAGCAGCTTGGTCGACAGGACCTCTGGAAACACCATATATTTT.

The CDR3 DNA follows: TGTGCCAGCAGCCGCCCCGGGGCCTACAATGAGCAGTTCTTC. Residues: CASSRPGAYNEQFF. The chain employs TRBV14 and TRBJ2-1; a possible D gene is TRBD2 (5 bases). V lost 4 bases to trimming and J lost 2 bases, with 9 bases between them. The CDR3 spans 14 residues. Germline CDR1 and CDR2: SGHDN and FVKESK.

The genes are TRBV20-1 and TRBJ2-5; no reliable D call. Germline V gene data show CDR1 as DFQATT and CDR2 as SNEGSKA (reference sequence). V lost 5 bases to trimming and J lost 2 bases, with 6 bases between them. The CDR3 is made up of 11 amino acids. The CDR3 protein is CSAQSQETQYF. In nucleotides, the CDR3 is TGCAGTGCTCAATCGCAAGAGACCCAGTACTTC.

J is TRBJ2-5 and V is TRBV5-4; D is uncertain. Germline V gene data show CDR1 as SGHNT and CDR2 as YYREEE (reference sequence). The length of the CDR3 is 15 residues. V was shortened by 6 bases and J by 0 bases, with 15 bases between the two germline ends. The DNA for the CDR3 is TGTGCCAGCAACCTAGGTCCCCCCAACCAAGAGACCCAGTACTTC. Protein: CASNLGPPNQETQYF.

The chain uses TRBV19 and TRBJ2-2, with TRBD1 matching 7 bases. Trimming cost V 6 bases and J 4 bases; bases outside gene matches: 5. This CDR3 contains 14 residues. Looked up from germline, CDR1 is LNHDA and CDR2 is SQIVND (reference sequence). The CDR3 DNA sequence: TGTGCCAGTAGCCCGGACAGGTCCACCGGGGAGCTGTTTTTT. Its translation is CASSPDRSTGELFF.

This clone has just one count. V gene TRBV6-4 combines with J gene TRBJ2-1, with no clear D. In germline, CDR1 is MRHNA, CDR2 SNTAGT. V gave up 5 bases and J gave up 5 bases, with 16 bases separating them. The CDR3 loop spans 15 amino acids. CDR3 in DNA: TGTGCCAGCAGTTCCGACGCCGCTTTTGACAATGAGCAGTTCTTC. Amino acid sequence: CASSSDAAFDNEQFF.

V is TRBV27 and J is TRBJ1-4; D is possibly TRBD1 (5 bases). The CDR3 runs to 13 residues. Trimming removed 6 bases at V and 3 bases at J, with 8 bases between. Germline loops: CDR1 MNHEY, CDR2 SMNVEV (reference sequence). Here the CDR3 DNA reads TGTGCCAGCAGCAGGGAACCTAATGAAAAACTGTTTTTT. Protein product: CASSREPNEKLFF.

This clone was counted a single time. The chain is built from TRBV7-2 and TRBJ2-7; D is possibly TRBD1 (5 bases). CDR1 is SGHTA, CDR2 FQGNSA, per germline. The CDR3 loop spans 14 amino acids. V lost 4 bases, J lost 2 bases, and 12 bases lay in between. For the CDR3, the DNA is TGTGCCAGCAGCTCCGACAGACGCGCCTACGAGCAGTACTTC. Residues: CASSSDRRAYEQYF.

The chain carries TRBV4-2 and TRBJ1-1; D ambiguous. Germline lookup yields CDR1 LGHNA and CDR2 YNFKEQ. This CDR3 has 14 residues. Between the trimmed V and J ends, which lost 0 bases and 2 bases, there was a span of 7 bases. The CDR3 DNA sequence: TGTGCCAGCAGCCAAGATCTTGGTAACACTGAAGCTTTCTTT. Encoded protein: CASSQDLGNTEAFF.

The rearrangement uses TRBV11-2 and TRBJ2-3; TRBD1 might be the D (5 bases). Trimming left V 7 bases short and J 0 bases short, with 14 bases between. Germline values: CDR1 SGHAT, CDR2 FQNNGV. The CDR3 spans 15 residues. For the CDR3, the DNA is TGTGCCAGCAAAGGGGAACGCACTAGCACAGATACGCAGTATTTT. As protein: CASKGERTSTDTQYF.

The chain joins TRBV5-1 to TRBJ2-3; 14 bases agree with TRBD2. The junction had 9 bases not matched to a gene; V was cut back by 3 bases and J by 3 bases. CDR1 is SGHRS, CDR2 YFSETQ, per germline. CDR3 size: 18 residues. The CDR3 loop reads CASSSGTSGRWLTDTQYF. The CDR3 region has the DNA TGCGCCAGCAGCTCCGGGACTAGCGGGAGATGGTTGACAGATACGCAGTATTTT.

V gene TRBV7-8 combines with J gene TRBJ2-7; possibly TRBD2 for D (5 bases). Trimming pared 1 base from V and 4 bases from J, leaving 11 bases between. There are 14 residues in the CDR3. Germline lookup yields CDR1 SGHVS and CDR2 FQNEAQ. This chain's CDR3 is CASSLDPSTYEQYF. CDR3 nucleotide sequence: TGTGCCAGCAGCTTAGATCCTAGCACATACGAGCAGTACTTC. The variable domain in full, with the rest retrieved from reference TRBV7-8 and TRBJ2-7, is GAGVSQSPRYKVAKRGQDVALRCDPISGHVSLFWYQQALGQGPEFLTYFQNEAQLDKSGLPSDRFFAERPEGSVSTLKIQRTQQEDSAVYLCASSLDPSTYEQYFGPGTRLTVT.

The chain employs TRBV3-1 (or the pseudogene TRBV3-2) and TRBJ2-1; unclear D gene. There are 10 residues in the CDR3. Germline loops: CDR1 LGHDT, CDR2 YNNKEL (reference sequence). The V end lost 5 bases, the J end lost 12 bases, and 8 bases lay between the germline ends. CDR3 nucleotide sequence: TGTGCCAGCAGCGGACCCCGGCAGTTCTTC. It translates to CASSGPRQFF.

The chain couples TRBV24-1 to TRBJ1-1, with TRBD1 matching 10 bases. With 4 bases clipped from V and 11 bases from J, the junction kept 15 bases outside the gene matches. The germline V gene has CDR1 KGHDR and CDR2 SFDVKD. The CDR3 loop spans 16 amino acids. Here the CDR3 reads CATSEAGGQGPIGAFF. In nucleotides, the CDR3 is TGTGCCACCAGTGAAGCTGGGGGACAGGGGCCTATTGGGGCTTTCTTT.

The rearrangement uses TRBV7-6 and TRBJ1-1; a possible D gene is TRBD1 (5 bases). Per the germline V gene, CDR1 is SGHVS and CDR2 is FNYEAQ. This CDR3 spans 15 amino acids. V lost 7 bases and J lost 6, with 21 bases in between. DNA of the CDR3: TGTGCCAGCATTGCGTCCCTTGGACACTTGCCTGAAGCTTTCTTT. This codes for CASIASLGHLPEAFF.

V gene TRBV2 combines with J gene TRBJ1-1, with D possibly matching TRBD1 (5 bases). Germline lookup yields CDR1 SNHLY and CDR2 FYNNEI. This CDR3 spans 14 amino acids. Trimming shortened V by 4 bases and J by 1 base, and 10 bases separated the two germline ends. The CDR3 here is CASSGSGGNTEAFF. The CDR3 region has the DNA TGTGCCAGCAGTGGATCGGGGGGGAACACTGAAGCTTTCTTT.

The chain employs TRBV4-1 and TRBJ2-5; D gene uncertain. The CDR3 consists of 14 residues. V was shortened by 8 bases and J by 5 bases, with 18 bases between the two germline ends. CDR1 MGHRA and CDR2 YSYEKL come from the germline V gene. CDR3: CASAPNGPGETQYF. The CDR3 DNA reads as TGCGCCAGCGCCCCCAATGGCCCCGGGGAGACCCAGTACTTC.

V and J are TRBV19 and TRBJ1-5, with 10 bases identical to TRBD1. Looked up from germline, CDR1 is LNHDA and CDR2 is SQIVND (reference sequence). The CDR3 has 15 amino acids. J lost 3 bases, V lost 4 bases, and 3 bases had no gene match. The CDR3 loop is CASSRDRGHNQPQHF. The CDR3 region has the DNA TGTGCCAGTAGTAGGGACAGGGGTCACAATCAGCCCCAGCATTTT.

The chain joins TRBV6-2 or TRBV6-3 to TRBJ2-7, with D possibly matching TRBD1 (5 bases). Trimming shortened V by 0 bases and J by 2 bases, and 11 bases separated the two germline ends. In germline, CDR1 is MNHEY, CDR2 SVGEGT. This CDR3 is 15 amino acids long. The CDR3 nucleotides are TGTGCCAGCAGTTACTCGAGCCGGACACCCTACGAGCAGTACTTC. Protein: CASSYSSRTPYEQYF.

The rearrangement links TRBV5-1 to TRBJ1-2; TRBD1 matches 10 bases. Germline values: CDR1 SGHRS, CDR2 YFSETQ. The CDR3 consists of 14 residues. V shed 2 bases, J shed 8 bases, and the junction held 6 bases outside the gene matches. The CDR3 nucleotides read TGCGCCAGCAGCTTAGAGGACAGGGGGGCCGGCTACACCTTC. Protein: CASSLEDRGAGYTF. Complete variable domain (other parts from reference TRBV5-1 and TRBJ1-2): KAGVTQTPRYLIKTRGQQVTLSCSPISGHRSVSWYQQTPGQGLQFLFEYFSETQRNKGNFPGRFSGRQFSNSRSEMNVSTLELGDSALYLCASSLEDRGAGYTFGSGTRLTVV.

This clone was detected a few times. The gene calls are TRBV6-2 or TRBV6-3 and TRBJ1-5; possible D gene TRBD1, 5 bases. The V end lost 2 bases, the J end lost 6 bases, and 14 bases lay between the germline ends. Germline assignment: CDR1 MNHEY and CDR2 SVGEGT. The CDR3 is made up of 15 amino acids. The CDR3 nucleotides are TGTGCCAGCAGTTACGGCCGGGACCCCACTCAGCCCCAGCATTTT. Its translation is CASSYGRDPTQPQHF.

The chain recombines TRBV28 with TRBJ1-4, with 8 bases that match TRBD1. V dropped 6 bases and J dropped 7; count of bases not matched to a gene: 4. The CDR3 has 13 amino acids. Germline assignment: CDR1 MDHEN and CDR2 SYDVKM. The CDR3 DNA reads TGTGCCAGCAGAAGACAGGGGTCTGAAAAACTGTTTTTT. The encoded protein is CASRRQGSEKLFF. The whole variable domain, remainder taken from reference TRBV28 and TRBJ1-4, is DVKVTQSSRYLVKRTGEKVFLECVQDMDHENMFWYRQDPGLGLRLIYFSYDVKMKEKGDIPEGYSVSREKKERFSLILESASTNQTSMYLCASRRQGSEKLFFGSGTQLSVL.

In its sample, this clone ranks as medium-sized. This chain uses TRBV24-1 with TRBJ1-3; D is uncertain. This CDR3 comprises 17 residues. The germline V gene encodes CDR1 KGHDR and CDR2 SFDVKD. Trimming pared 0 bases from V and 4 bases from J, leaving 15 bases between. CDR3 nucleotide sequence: TGTGCCACCAGTGATTTGCGTAGGGCCCTAGGGGGAAACACCATATATTTT. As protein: CATSDLRRALGGNTIYF.

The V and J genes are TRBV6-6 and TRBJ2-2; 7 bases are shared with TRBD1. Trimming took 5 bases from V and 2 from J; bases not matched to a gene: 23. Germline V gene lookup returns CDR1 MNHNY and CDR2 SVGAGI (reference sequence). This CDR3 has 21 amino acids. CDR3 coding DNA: TGTGCCAGCAGTCGTCGCCCCCACAGGGGTTATCTCTTAGCAAACACCGGGGAGCTGTTTTTT. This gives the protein CASSRRPHRGYLLANTGELFF.

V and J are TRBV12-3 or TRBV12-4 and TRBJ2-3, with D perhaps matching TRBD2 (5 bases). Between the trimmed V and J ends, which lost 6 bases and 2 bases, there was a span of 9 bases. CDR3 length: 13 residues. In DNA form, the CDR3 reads TGTGCCAGCAGCCCGACTAACACAGATACGCAGTATTTT. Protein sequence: CASSPTNTDTQYF.

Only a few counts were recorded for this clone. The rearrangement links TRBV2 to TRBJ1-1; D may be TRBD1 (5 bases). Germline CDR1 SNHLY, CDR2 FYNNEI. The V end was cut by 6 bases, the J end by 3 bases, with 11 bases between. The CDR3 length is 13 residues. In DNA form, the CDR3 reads TGTGCCAGCAGCCCCCTGGGGCACACTGAAGCTTTCTTT. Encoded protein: CASSPLGHTEAFF.

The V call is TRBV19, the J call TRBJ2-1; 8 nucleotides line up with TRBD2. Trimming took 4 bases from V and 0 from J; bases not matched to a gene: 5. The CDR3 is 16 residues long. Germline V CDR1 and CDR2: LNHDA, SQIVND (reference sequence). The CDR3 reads CASSTVAGRSYNEQFF. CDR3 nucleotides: TGTGCCAGTAGTACAGTAGCGGGACGCTCCTACAATGAGCAGTTCTTC.